This TCR beta chain was recorded in a study of shared clonotypes between healthy human individuals. Trimming pared 2 bases from V and 2 bases from J, leaving 10 bases between. The CDR3 loop spans 14 amino acids. CDR1 and CDR2 from the germline V gene are MNHEY and SVGAGI. The assay was carried out at the deep level. Each replicate PCR on the sorted subsets used about 0.2 ug DNA (around 31,000 T cell genomes). Profiling relied on immunoSEQ multiplex PCR, and the TCRdb table lists in-frame clones only, not all of them. The repertoire includes roughly 1 million clones, 65% to 75% of them detected once, and around 1.5% sits in the top ten.

Sequenced input: memory CD4+ T cells sorted from blood. As to subset: CD45RA-negative fraction. The V call is TRBV6-5, the J call TRBJ2-7; D uncertain. This receptor was obtained from a man between 18 and 35 years old in good health. This chain's CDR3 is CASSYGQATYEQYF. The DNA of the CDR3 is TGTGCCAGCAGTTACGGGCAGGCGACCTACGAGCAGTACTTC.